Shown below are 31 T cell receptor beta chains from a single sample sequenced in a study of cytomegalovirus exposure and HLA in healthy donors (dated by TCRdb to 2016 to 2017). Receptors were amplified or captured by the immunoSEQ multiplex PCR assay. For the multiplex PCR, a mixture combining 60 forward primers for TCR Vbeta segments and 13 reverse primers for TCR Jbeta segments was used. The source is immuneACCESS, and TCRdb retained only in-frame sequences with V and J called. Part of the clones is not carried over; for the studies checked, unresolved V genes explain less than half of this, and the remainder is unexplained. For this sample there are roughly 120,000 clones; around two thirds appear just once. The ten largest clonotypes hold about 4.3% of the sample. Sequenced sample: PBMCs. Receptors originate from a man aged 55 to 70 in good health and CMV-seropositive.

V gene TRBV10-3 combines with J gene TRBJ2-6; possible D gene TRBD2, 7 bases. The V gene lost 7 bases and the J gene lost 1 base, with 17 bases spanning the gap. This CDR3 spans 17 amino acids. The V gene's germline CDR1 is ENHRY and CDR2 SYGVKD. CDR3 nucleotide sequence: TGTGCCATCAAACGGGTGGCGGGGGCATCTGGGGCCAACGTCCTGACTTTC. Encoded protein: CAIKRVAGASGANVLTF.

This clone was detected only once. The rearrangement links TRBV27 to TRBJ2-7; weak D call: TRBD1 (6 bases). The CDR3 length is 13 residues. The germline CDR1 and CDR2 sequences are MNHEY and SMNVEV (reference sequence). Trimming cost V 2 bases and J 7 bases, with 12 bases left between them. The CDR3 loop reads CASSLVRGGEQYF. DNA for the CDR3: TGTGCCAGCAGTTTAGTCAGGGGTGGGGAGCAGTACTTC.

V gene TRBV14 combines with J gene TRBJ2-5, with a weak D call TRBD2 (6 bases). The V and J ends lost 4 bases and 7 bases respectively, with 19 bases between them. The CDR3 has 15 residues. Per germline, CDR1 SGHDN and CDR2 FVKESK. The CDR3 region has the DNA TGTGCCAGCAGCCTTTGGACTGGGCTCGGGGGGACCCAGTACTTC. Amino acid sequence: CASSLWTGLGGTQYF.

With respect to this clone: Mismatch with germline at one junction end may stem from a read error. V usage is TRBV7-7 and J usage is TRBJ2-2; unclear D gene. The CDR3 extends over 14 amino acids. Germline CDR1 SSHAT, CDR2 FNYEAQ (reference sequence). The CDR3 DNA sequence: TGTGCTAGCAGCTTAGACTGGGCTACCGGGGAGCTGTTTTTT. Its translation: CASSLDWATGELFF. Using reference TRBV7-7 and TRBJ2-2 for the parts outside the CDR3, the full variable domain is GAGVSQSPRYKVTKRGQDVTLRCDPISSHATLYWYQQALGQGPEFLTYFNYEAQPDKSGLPSDRFSAERPEGSISTLTIQRTEQRDSAMYRCASSLDWATGELFFGEGSRLTVL.

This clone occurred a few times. The CDR3 nucleotides are TGTGCCAGCAGCTTGGCCAGGGGGCCGAATTCACCCCTCCACTTT. Translated: CASSLARGPNSPLHF. The V call is TRBV5-5, the J call TRBJ1-6, with 8 bases identical to TRBD1. CDR3 length equals 15 residues. Trimming at V came to 0 bases and at J to 7 bases, leaving 3 bases not matched to a gene. The germline V gene has CDR1 SGHKS and CDR2 YYEKEE (reference sequence). The full variable domain, its missing parts supplied by reference TRBV5-5 and TRBJ1-6, is DAGVTQSPTHLIKTRGQQVTLRCSPISGHKSVSWYQQVLGQGPQFIFQYYEKEERGRGNFPDRFSARQFPNYSSELNVNALLLGDSALYLCASSLARGPNSPLHFGNGTRLTVT.

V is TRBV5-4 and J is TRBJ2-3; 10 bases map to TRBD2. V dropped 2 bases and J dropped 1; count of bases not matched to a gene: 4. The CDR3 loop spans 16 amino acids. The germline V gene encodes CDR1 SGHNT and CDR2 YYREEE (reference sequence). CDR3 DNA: TGTGCCAGCAGCTTAGCGGGGGGGCGGGGCACAGATACGCAGTATTTT. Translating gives CASSLAGGRGTDTQYF.

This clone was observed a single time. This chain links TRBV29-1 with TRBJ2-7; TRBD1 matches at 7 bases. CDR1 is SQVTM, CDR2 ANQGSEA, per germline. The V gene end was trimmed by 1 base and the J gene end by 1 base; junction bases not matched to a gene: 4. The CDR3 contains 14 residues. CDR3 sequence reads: CSVEGGQTSYEQYF. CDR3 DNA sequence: TGCAGCGTTGAAGGGGGACAGACATCCTACGAGCAGTACTTC.

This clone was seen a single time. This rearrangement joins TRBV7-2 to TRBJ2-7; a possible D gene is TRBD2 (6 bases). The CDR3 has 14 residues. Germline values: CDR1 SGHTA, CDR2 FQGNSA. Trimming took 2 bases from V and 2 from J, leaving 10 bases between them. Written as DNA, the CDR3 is TGTGCCAGCAGCTTAATGGGGGGACCCTACGAGCAGTACTTC. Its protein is CASSLMGGPYEQYF.

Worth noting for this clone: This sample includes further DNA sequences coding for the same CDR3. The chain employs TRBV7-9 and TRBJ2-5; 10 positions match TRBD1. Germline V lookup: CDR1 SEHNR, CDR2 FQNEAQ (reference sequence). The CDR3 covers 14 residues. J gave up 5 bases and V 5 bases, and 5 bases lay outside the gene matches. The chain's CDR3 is CASSPGQGKETQYF. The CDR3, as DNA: TGTGCCAGCAGCCCGGGACAGGGGAAGGAGACCCAGTACTTC.

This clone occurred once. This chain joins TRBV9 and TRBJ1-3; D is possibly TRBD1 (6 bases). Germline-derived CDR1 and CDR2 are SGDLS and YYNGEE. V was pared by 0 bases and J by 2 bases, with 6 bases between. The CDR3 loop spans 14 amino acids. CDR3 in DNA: TGTGCCAGCAGCGTAGGACAGGCTGGAAACACCATATATTTT. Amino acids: CASSVGQAGNTIYF.

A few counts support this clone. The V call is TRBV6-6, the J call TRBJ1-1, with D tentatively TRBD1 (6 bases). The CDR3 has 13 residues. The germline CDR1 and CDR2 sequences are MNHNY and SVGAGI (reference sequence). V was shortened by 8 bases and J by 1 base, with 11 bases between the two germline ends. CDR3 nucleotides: TGTGCCAGCCAGGAGACAGGGAACACTGAAGCTTTCTTT. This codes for CASQETGNTEAFF.

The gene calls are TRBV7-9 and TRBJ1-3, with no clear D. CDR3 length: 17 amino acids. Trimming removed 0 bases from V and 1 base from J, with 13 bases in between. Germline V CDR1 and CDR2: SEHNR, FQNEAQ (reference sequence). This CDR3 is CASSLAHGFRSGNTIYF. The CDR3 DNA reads TGTGCCAGCAGCTTAGCCCACGGGTTCAGATCTGGAAACACCATATATTTT.

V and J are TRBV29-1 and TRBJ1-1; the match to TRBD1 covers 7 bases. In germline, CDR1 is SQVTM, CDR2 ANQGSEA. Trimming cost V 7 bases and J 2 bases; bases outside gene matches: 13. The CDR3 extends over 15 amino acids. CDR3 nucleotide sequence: TGCAGCGCGTACGGAGACACAGGGGATAACACTGAAGCTTTCTTT. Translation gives CSAYGDTGDNTEAFF.

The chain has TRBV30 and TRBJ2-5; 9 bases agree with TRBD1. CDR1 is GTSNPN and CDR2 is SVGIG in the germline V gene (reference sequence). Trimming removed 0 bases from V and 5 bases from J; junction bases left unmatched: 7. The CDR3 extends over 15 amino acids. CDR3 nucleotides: TGTGCCTGGAGTGTACAATGGACAGGGGAGGAGACCCAGTACTTC. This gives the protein CAWSVQWTGEETQYF.

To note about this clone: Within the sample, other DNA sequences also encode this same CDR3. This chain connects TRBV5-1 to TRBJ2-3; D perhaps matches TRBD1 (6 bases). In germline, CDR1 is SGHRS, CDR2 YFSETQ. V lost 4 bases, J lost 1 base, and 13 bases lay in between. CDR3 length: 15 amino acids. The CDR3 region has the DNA TGCGCCAGCAGCGAGGGGGACCTTCGCACAGATACGCAGTATTTT. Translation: CASSEGDLRTDTQYF.

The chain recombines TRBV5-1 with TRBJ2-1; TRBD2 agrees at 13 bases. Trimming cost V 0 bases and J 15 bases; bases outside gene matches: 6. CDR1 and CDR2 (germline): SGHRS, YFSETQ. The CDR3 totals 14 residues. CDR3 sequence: CASSLETSGGALFF. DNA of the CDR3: TGCGCCAGCAGCTTGGAAACTAGCGGGGGGGCGTTGTTCTTC.

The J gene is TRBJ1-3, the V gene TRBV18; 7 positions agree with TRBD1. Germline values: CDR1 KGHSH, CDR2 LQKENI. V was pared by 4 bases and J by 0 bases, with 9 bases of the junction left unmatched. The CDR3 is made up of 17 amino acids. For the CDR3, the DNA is TGTGCCAGCTCACTCCTGGGACAGAAGAGCTCTGGAAACACCATATATTTT. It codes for CASSLLGQKSSGNTIYF.

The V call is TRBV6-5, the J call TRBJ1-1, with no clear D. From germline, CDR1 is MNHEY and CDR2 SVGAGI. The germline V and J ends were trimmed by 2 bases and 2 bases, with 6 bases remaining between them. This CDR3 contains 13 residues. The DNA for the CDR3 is TGTGCCAGCAGTTACCAGATAAACACTGAAGCTTTCTTT. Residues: CASSYQINTEAFF.

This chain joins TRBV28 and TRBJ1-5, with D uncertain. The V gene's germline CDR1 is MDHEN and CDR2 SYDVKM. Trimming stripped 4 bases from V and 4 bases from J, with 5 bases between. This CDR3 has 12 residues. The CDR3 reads CASSSLNQPQHF. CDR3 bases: TGTGCCAGCAGTTCCCTGAATCAGCCCCAGCATTTT.

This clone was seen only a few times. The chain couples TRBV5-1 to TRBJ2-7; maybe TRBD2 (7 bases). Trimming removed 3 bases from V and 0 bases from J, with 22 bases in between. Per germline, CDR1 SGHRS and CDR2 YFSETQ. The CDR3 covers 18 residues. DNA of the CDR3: TGCGCCAGCAGCTCCCCTCCTAGGGCGGGGGCTAGCTCCTACGAGCAGTACTTC. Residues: CASSSPPRAGASSYEQYF.

The DNA for the CDR3 is TGTGCCAGCAGATCCCTAGCGGGGGAGTGGGTAAGCTCTGGGGCCAACGTCCTGACTTTC. Its translation: CASRSLAGEWVSSGANVLTF. The chain carries TRBV27 and TRBJ2-6; the match to TRBD2 covers 10 bases. V was pared by 6 bases and J by 0 bases, with 14 bases of the junction left unmatched. Germline V gives CDR1 MNHEY, CDR2 SMNVEV (reference sequence). CDR3 size: 20 residues.

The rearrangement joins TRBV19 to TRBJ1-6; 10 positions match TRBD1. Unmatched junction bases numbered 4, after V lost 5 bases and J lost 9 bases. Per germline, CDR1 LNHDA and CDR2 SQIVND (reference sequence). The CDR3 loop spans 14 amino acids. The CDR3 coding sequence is TGTGCCAGTAGTCCCGACAGGGGGCTTTCACCCCTCCACTTT. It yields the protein CASSPDRGLSPLHF.

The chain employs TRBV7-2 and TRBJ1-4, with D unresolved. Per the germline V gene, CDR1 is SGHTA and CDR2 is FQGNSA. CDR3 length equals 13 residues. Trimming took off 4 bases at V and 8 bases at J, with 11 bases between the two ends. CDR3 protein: CASSSRPGEKLFF. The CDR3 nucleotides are TGTGCCAGCAGCTCCCGGCCGGGGGAAAAACTGTTTTTT.

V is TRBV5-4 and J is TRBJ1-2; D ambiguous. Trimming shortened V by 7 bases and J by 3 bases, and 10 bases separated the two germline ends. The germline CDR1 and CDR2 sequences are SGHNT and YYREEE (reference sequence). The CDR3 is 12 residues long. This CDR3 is CASGVLDYGYTF. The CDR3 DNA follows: TGTGCCAGCGGCGTCCTAGACTATGGCTACACCTTC.

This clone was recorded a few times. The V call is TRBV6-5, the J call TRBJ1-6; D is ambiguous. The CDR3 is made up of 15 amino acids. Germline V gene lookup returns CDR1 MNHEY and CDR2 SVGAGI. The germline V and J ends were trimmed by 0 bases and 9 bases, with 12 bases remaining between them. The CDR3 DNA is TGTGCCAGCAGTTACTCATCCGGGTTAAGTTCACCCCTCCACTTT. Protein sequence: CASSYSSGLSSPLHF.

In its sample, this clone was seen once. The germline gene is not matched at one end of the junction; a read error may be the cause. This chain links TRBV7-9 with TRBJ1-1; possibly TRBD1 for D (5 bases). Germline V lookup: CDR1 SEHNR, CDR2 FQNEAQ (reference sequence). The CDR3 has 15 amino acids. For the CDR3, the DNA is TGTGCCAACAGCTTAGTGGGGCCCCCGAACACTGAAGCTTTCTTT. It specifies CANSLVGPPNTEAFF. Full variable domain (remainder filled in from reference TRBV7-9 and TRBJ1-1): DTGVSQNPRHKITKRGQNVTFRCDPISEHNRLYWYRQTLGQGPEFLTYFQNEAQLEKSRLLSDRFSAERPKGSFSTLEIQRTEQGDSAMYLCANSLVGPPNTEAFFGQGTRLTVV.

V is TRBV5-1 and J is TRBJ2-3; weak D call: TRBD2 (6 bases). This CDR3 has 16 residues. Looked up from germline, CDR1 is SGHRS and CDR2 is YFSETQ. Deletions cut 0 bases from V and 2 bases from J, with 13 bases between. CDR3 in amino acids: CASSLGGAGPTDTQYF. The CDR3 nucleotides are TGCGCCAGCAGCTTGGGTGGAGCGGGCCCCACAGATACGCAGTATTTT.

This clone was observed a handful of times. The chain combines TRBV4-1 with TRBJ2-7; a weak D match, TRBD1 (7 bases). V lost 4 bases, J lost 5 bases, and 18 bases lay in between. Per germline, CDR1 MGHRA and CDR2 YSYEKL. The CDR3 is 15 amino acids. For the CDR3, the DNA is TGCGCCAGCAGCCGCGGGACAGCGTACCTCAACGAGCAGTACTTC. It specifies CASSRGTAYLNEQYF.

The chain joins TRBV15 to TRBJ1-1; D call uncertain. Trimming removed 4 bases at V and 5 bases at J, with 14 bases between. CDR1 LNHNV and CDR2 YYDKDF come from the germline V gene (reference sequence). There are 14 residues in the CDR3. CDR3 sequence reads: CATSNRLGGTEAFF. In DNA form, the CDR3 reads TGTGCCACCAGCAATCGCCTCGGTGGTACTGAAGCTTTCTTT. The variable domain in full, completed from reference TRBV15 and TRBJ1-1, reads DAMVIQNPRYQVTQFGKPVTLSCSQTLNHNVMYWYQQKSSQAPKLLFHYYDKDFNNEADTPDNFQSRRPNTSFCFLDIRSPGLGDTAMYLCATSNRLGGTEAFFGQGTRLTVV.

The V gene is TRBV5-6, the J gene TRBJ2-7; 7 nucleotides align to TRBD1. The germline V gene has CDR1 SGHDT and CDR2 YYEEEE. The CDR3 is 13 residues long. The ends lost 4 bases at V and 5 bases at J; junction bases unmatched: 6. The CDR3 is CASSLPTGNEQYF. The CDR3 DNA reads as TGTGCCAGCAGCCTACCGACAGGGAACGAGCAGTACTTC.

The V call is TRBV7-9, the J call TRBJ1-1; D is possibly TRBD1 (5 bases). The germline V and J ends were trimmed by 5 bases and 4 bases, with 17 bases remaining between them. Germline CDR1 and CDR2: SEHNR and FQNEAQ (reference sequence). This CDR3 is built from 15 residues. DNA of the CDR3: TGTGCCAGCAGCCCGGACCTTGATGGGGCCACTGAAGCTTTCTTT. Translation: CASSPDLDGATEAFF.